A single sample gave rise to the 22 T cell receptor beta chains below, sequenced in a study of CD8+ T cells in alopecia areata. Treatment: oral pan-JAK inhibitor, 5-10 mg twice daily. In each case, RNA was isolated and then reverse transcribed into cDNA as the sequencing template. Profiling relied on immunoSEQ multiplex PCR, and the TCRdb table lists in-frame clones only, not all of them. The sample shows about 270,000 clones, roughly 63% of them seen only once. Sequencing was performed on CD4+ T cells sorted from blood, taken around week 54, from a patient treated with tofacitinib. Receptors were obtained from a human donor with alopecia areata.

This clone was counted between two and nine times. The chain links TRBV7-9 to TRBJ2-5; 7 bases match TRBD1. This CDR3 spans 15 amino acids. In germline, CDR1 is SEHNR, CDR2 FQNEAQ (reference sequence). The V and J ends lost 5 bases and 5 bases, in that order; junction bases with no gene match: 11. CDR3 nucleotide sequence: TGTGCCAGCAGCCACCGATCGACAGGGTGGGAGACCCAGTACTTC. This translates into CASSHRSTGWETQYF. Complete variable domain (other parts from reference TRBV7-9 and TRBJ2-5): DTGVSQNPRHKITKRGQNVTFRCDPISEHNRLYWYRQTLGQGPEFLTYFQNEAQLEKSRLLSDRFSAERPKGSFSTLEIQRTEQGDSAMYLCASSHRSTGWETQYFGPGTRLLVL.

Notes on this clone: The sample carries other DNA sequences with the same CDR3. The chain combines TRBV30 with TRBJ1-2; 10 positions match TRBD1. The CDR3 contains 14 residues. Germline V gene data show CDR1 as GTSNPN and CDR2 as SVGIG (reference sequence). With V trimmed by 2 bases and J by 4 bases, 4 bases remained unmatched. CDR3 protein: CAWSRDRGSYGYTF. In DNA, the CDR3 is TGTGCCTGGAGTAGGGACAGGGGTAGCTATGGCTACACCTTC.

This chain joins TRBV29-1 and TRBJ2-1, with 11 positions matching TRBD1. Trimming removed 4 bases from V and 6 bases from J; junction bases left unmatched: 8. This CDR3 has 15 amino acids. In germline, CDR1 is SQVTM, CDR2 ANQGSEA. The CDR3 region is CSVVGWDRGFNEQFF. In nucleotides, the CDR3 is TGCAGCGTTGTGGGCTGGGACAGGGGGTTCAATGAGCAGTTCTTC.

The chain carries TRBV6-5 and TRBJ1-1; D unresolved. Trimming stripped 0 bases from V and 4 bases from J, with 6 bases between. Germline-derived CDR1 and CDR2 are MNHEY and SVGAGI. There are 13 residues in the CDR3. The CDR3 here is CASSYSTLTEAFF. The CDR3, as DNA: TGTGCCAGCAGTTACTCTACCCTCACTGAAGCTTTCTTT.

This clone appeared a single time. This sequence joins TRBV5-6 and TRBJ1-3; TRBD1 matches 11 bases. With V trimmed by 3 bases and J by 3 bases, 5 bases remained unmatched. CDR3 length: 16 amino acids. Germline loops: CDR1 SGHDT, CDR2 YYEEEE. In DNA, the CDR3 is TGTGCCAGCAGCTCTGGACAGGGGGCGCGTGGAAACACCATATATTTT. Protein product: CASSSGQGARGNTIYF.

V usage is TRBV30 and J usage is TRBJ1-4; D possibly corresponds to TRBD1 (6 bases). The CDR3 totals 14 residues. Germline CDR1 is GTSNPN and CDR2 is SVGIG (reference sequence). V lost 0 bases to trimming and J lost 8 bases, with 13 bases between them. The CDR3 sequence is CAWSVGGVSEKLFF. Here the CDR3 DNA reads TGTGCCTGGAGTGTGGGGGGCGTTAGCGAAAAACTGTTTTTT.

This sequence joins TRBV27 and TRBJ1-1; 7 bases line up with TRBD1. Per germline, CDR1 MNHEY and CDR2 SMNVEV (reference sequence). The V and J ends lost 7 bases and 0 bases, in that order; junction bases with no gene match: 11. The CDR3 sequence is 16 residues long. As DNA, the CDR3 is TGTGCCAGCAAGGGGGCGGAGGGATGGCTGAACACTGAAGCTTTCTTT. Translation gives CASKGAEGWLNTEAFF.

The chain combines TRBV4-3 with TRBJ2-2, with D hard to call. CDR3 length: 14 residues. Between the trimmed V and J ends, which lost 1 base and 2 bases, there was a span of 5 bases. Germline-derived CDR1 and CDR2 are LGHNA and YSLEER. CDR3: CASSQADNTGELFF. The CDR3 DNA reads as TGCGCCAGCAGCCAAGCGGACAACACCGGGGAGCTGTTTTTT.

V and J are TRBV30 and TRBJ2-5; no clear D. The better agreement between TRBJ2-7 and the DNA end casts doubt on the J call. This CDR3 comprises 12 residues. Germline V gene sequence: CDR1 GTSNPN, CDR2 SVGIG (reference sequence). CDR3 amino acids: CAWSRWAYEQYF. Written as DNA, the CDR3 is TGTGCCTGGAGTCGGTGGGCCTACGAGCAGTACTTC.

The V gene is TRBV7-2, the J gene TRBJ2-3, with 10 positions matching TRBD2. The V gene's germline CDR1 is SGHTA and CDR2 FQGNSA. V gave up 0 bases and J gave up 2 bases; unmatched junction bases: 8. The CDR3 totals 18 residues. The DNA for the CDR3 is TGTGCCAGCAGCTTAGCGGGGGGACTAGCGACACTCACAGATACGCAGTATTTT. It yields the protein CASSLAGGLATLTDTQYF.

The chain is built from TRBV10-2 and TRBJ2-3; tentative D call: TRBD1 (6 bases). The CDR3 contains 12 residues. With 3 bases removed from V and 5 bases from J, the gap between germline ends came to 6 bases. Per germline, CDR1 WSHSY and CDR2 SAAADI. The CDR3 DNA reads TGCGCCAGCAGTGAACAGGGAGATACGCAGTATTTT. It encodes CASSEQGDTQYF.

This chain connects TRBV30 to TRBJ2-7, with a weak D call TRBD2 (5 bases). V was clipped by 1 base and J by 3 bases, with 10 bases between them. CDR1 and CDR2 (germline): GTSNPN, SVGIG (reference sequence). The CDR3 has 13 amino acids. The CDR3 DNA sequence: TGTGCCTGGAGTGCAACTAGTCGCTACGAGCAGTACTTC. This encodes CAWSATSRYEQYF.

The chain recombines TRBV13 with TRBJ1-6; 7 positions agree with TRBD1. The CDR3 is made up of 15 amino acids. With 3 bases clipped from V and 3 bases from J, the junction kept 2 bases outside the gene matches. CDR1 is PRHDT, CDR2 FYEKMQ, per germline (reference sequence). The CDR3, as DNA: TGTGCCAGCAGCTTGAGACAGGGCTATAATTCACCCCTCCACTTT. It translates to CASSLRQGYNSPLHF.

This chain links TRBV7-3 with TRBJ2-1; no reliable D call. Trimming took 4 bases from V and 10 from J, leaving 17 bases between them. The CDR3 has 14 residues. Germline values: CDR1 SGHTA, CDR2 FQGTGA. CDR3 region: CASSSRPAVGEQFF. The CDR3 DNA follows: TGTGCCAGCAGCTCCCGACCCGCGGTTGGGGAGCAGTTCTTC.

This clone occurred a few times. This chain connects TRBV9 to TRBJ2-1; TRBD2 agrees at 8 bases. The germline V gene has CDR1 SGDLS and CDR2 YYNGEE. The CDR3 is 15 residues long. Trimming took 0 bases from V and 7 from J; bases not matched to a gene: 6. CDR3 region: CASSVDSGLVNEQFF. The CDR3 DNA follows: TGTGCCAGCAGCGTAGACTCGGGACTAGTTAATGAGCAGTTCTTC.

The chain links TRBV2 to TRBJ2-3; 12 bases match TRBD2. Germline lookup yields CDR1 SNHLY and CDR2 FYNNEI. This CDR3 spans 17 amino acids. V shed 8 bases, J shed 0 bases, and the junction held 9 bases outside the gene matches. The CDR3 here is CASVTSGGPVSTDTQYF. CDR3 bases: TGTGCCAGCGTAACTAGCGGGGGGCCCGTGAGCACAGATACGCAGTATTTT. The full variable domain, rest sourced from reference TRBV2 and TRBJ2-3, is EPEVTQTPSHQVTQMGQEVILRCVPISNHLYFYWYRQILGQKVEFLVSFYNNEISEKSEIFDDQFSVERPDGSNFTLKIRSTKLEDSAMYFCASVTSGGPVSTDTQYFGPGTRLTVL.

This sequence joins TRBV5-6 and TRBJ2-7; no clear D gene. The CDR3 covers 12 residues. Per germline, CDR1 SGHDT and CDR2 YYEEEE. V shed 0 bases and J shed 2 bases, with 3 bases lying between them. CDR3 residues: CASSLDTYEQYF. The CDR3 region has the DNA TGTGCCAGCAGCTTGGACACCTACGAGCAGTACTTC.

The chain links TRBV10-3 to TRBJ1-6; D call uncertain. From germline, CDR1 is ENHRY and CDR2 SYGVKD. The CDR3 is 13 amino acids. V lost 0 bases to trimming and J lost 3 bases, with 0 bases between them. The CDR3 is CAISESYNSPLHF. In nucleotides, the CDR3 is TGTGCCATCAGTGAGTCCTATAATTCACCCCTCCACTTT.

Remarks on this clone: No conserved phenylalanine or tryptophan ends this CDR3, so it is likely a read error. This rearrangement joins TRBV5-6 to TRBJ2-3; 9 bases line up with TRBD2. Trimming removed 3 bases from V and 5 bases from J; junction bases left unmatched: 10. There are 16 residues in the CDR3. The V gene's germline CDR1 is SGHDT and CDR2 YYEEEE. CDR3 in amino acids: CASSSQGLAEGDTQYC. In nucleotides, the CDR3 is TGTGCCAGCAGCTCACAGGGACTAGCAGAGGGAGATACGCAGTATTGT.

This clone was counted many times. V gene TRBV18 combines with J gene TRBJ1-2; 8 bases fit TRBD1. The CDR3 is 14 amino acids. Trimming cost V 0 bases and J 8 bases; bases outside gene matches: 5. Per the germline V gene, CDR1 is KGHSH and CDR2 is LQKENI. The CDR3 coding sequence is TGTGCCAGCTCACCACCGTCCAGGGGGCTCGGCTACACCTTC. Amino acids: CASSPPSRGLGYTF.

The J gene is TRBJ2-5, the V gene TRBV11-2; 7 positions agree with TRBD2. Germline V gene lookup returns CDR1 SGHAT and CDR2 FQNNGV. Unmatched junction bases numbered 10, after V lost 4 bases and J lost 5 bases. CDR3 length: 15 residues. CDR3 sequence reads: CASSSDRGGEETQYF. CDR3 in DNA: TGTGCCAGCAGCTCCGACCGGGGAGGGGAGGAGACCCAGTACTTC.

The table lists this clone with a few counts. This rearrangement joins TRBV7-2 to TRBJ2-3, with 8 bases lining up with TRBD2. Per germline, CDR1 SGHTA and CDR2 FQGNSA. The V and J ends lost 1 base and 1 base, in that order; junction bases with no gene match: 7. The CDR3 totals 17 residues. CDR3 nucleotide sequence: TGTGCCAGCAGCTTAGGGAGCGGGGGATGGGGCACAGATACGCAGTATTTT. Residues: CASSLGSGGWGTDTQYF.